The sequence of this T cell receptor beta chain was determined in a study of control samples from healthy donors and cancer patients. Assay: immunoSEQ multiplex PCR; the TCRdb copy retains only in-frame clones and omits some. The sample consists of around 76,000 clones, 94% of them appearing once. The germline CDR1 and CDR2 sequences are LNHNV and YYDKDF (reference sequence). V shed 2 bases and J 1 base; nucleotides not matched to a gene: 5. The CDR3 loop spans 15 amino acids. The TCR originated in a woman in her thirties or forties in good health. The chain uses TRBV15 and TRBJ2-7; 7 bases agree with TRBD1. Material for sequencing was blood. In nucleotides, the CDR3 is TGTGCCACCAGCAGACCAGGGACAGAATCCTACGAGCAGTACTTC. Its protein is CATSRPGTESYEQYF.